Below, one TCR beta chain is given with its context. Generated by immunoSEQ multiplex PCR, the TCRdb table keeps only in-frame clones and is missing some. The sample consists of roughly 4,100 clones, around four fifths of them appearing once. The record originates from a study of brain metastases from non-small cell lung cancer. Unmatched junction bases numbered 7, after V lost 3 bases and J lost 2 bases. The CDR3 has 16 residues. Germline V lookup: CDR1 SGHDN, CDR2 FVKESK. Material for sequencing was tumor-adjacent normal tissue. This TCR derives from a donor at least 40 years old with non-small cell lung cancer. This chain uses TRBV14 with TRBJ1-1; 9 nucleotides align to TRBD1. CDR3 bases: TGTGCCAGCAGCCATCTGGACAGGGGACTCAACACTGAAGCTTTCTTT. It encodes CASSHLDRGLNTEAFF.